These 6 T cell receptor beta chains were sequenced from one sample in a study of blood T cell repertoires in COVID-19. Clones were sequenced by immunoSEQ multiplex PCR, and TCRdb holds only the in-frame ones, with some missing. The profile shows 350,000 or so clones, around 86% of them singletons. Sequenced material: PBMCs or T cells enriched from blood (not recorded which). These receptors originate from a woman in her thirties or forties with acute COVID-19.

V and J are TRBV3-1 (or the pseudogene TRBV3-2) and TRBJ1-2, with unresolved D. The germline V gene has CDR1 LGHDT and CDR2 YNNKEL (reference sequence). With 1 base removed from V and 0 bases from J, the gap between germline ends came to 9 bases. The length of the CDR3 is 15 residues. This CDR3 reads CASSQGGRPNYGYTF. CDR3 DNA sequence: TGTGCCAGCAGCCAAGGTGGCAGGCCTAACTATGGCTACACCTTC.

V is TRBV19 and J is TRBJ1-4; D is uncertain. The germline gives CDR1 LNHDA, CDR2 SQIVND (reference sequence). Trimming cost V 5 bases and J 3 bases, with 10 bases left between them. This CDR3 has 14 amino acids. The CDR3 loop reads CASSSSRANEKLFF. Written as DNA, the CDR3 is TGTGCCAGTAGTTCCTCTCGGGCTAATGAAAAACTGTTTTTT.

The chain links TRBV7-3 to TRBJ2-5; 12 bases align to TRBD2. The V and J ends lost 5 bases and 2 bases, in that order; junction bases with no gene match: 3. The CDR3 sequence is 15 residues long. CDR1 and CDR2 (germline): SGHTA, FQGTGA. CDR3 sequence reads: CASSMTSGRQETQYF. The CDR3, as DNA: TGTGCCAGCAGCATGACTAGCGGGAGACAAGAGACCCAGTACTTC.

The CDR3 region has the DNA TGTGCCAGCAGTCCTGACAGGCCTGAAGCTTTCTTT. This translates into CASSPDRPEAFF. The chain employs TRBV2 and TRBJ1-1; D perhaps matches TRBD1 (6 bases). With 5 bases removed from V and 6 bases from J, the gap between germline ends came to 10 bases. CDR1 and CDR2 from the germline V gene are SNHLY and FYNNEI. The CDR3 extends over 12 amino acids.

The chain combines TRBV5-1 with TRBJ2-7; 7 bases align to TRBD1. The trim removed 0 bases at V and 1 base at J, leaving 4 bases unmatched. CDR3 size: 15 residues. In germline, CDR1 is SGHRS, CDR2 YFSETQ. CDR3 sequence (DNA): TGCGCCAGCAGCTTGGGGACAGGAGTATCCTACGAGCAGTACTTC. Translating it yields CASSLGTGVSYEQYF.

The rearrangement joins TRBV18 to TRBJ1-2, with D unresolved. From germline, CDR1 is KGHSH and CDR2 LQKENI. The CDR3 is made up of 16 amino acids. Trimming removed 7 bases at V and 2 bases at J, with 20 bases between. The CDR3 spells CASLPELGKVNYGYTF. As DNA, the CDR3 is TGTGCCAGCTTACCGGAACTAGGGAAGGTCAACTATGGCTACACCTTC.